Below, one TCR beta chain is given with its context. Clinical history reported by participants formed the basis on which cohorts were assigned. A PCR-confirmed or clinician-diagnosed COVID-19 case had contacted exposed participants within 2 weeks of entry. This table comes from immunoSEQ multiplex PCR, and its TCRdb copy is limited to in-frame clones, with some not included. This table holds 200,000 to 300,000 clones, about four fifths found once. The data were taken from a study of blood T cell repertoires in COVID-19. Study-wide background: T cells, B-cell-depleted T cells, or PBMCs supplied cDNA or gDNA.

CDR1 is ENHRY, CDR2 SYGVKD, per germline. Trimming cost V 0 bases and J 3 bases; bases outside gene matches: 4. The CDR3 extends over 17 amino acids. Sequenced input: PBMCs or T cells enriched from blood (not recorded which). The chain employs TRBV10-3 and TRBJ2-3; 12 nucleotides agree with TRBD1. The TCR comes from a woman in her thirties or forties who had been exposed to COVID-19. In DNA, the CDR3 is TGTGCCATCAGTGAGTCGGGGACAGGGGGCGCGACAGATACGCAGTATTTT. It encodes CAISESGTGGATDTQYF.